This is a list of T cell receptor beta chains from one sample in a study of blood T cell repertoires in COVID-19. Profiling relied on immunoSEQ multiplex PCR, and the TCRdb table lists in-frame clones only, not all of them. This table has more than 95,000 clones, under 80% appearing once. Specimen: peripheral blood. These receptors were obtained from a woman in her 70s with acute or convalescent COVID-19. Each CDR3 is given with its conserved first and last residue. D genes are given only for firm matches. Not every row has a clone size; where given, it reads once, few, many or a size class.

v_gene: TRBV7-9
j_gene: TRBJ1-2
d_gene: .
abundance: .
CDR3nt: TGTGCCAGCAGCTTTACCGGACAGATCTTCTATGGCTACACCTTC
CDR3aa: CASSFTGQIFYGYTF

v_gene: TRBV27
j_gene: TRBJ2-7
d_gene: .
abundance: .
CDR3nt: TGTGCCAGCAGTCTCTCGGGGGAGCAGTACTTC
CDR3aa: CASSLSGEQYF

v_gene: TRBV10-3
j_gene: TRBJ1-2
d_gene: .
abundance: .
CDR3nt: TGTGCCATCAGTGAGATGGGAGGGGAATACTATGGCTACACCTTC
CDR3aa: CAISEMGGEYYGYTF

v_gene: TRBV11-3
j_gene: TRBJ2-3
d_gene: .
abundance: .
CDR3nt: TGTGCCAGCAGCTTCGGGGGAACCAGAGATACGCAGTATTTT
CDR3aa: CASSFGGTRDTQYF

v_gene: TRBV4-2
j_gene: TRBJ1-6
d_gene: TRBD1
abundance: many
CDR3nt: TGTGCCAGCAGCTCGCAACTAAACAGGGGGGTCCACATCCTCCACTTT
CDR3aa: CASSSQLNRGVHILHF

v_gene: TRBV18
j_gene: TRBJ1-2
d_gene: TRBD1
abundance: few
CDR3nt: TGTGCCAGCTCACGGGACAGCGAATATGGCTACACCTTC
CDR3aa: CASSRDSEYGYTF

v_gene: TRBV12-5
j_gene: TRBJ1-1
d_gene: .
abundance: .
CDR3nt: TGTGCTAGTGAGATCAACAGGGTGAACACTGAAGCTTTCTTT
CDR3aa: CASEINRVNTEAFF

v_gene: TRBV3-1/TRBV3-2
j_gene: TRBJ1-5
d_gene: .
abundance: .
CDR3nt: TGTGCCAGCAGCCTCGGACTGGATCAGCCCCAGCATTTT
CDR3aa: CASSLGLDQPQHF

v_gene: TRBV6-5
j_gene: TRBJ2-7
d_gene: TRBD2
abundance: .
CDR3nt: TGTGCCAGCAGTTACTCGACGCTAGCGGGACAGGAGCAGTACTTC
CDR3aa: CASSYSTLAGQEQYF

v_gene: TRBV5-1
j_gene: TRBJ2-7
d_gene: TRBD1
abundance: .
CDR3nt: TGCGCCAGCAGCCCTTCCGGGACAGGGTATTACGAGCAGTACTTC
CDR3aa: CASSPSGTGYYEQYF

v_gene: TRBV13
j_gene: TRBJ1-1
d_gene: TRBD1
abundance: .
CDR3nt: TGTGCCAGCAGCTCCGGGACAGGGGTGATGAACACTGAAGCTTTCTTT
CDR3aa: CASSSGTGVMNTEAFF

v_gene: TRBV6-5
j_gene: TRBJ1-2
d_gene: .
abundance: .
CDR3nt: TGTGCCAGCAGTCCGATACGGAGGGTCTATGGCTACACCTTC
CDR3aa: CASSPIRRVYGYTF

v_gene: TRBV3-1/TRBV3-2
j_gene: TRBJ1-6
d_gene: .
abundance: once
CDR3nt: TGTGCCAGCAGCCCCCTAGGCAGTTCACCCCTCCACTTT
CDR3aa: CASSPLGSSPLHF

v_gene: TRBV18
j_gene: TRBJ2-2
d_gene: .
abundance: once
CDR3nt: TGTGCCAGCTCACCAATACTGAGGGGGGGCCGCACCGGGGAGCTGTTTTTT
CDR3aa: CASSPILRGGRTGELFF

v_gene: TRBV7-9
j_gene: TRBJ1-2
d_gene: .
abundance: .
CDR3nt: TGTGCCAGCAGCTTAGACGCGGGGGCGCATGGCTACACCTTC
CDR3aa: CASSLDAGAHGYTF

v_gene: TRBV6-5
j_gene: TRBJ1-2
d_gene: .
abundance: .
CDR3nt: TGTGCCAGCAGTCCATTTTTGCAGGGTTATGGCTACACCTTC
CDR3aa: CASSPFLQGYGYTF

v_gene: TRBV6-2/TRBV6-3
j_gene: TRBJ1-2
d_gene: TRBD1
abundance: .
CDR3nt: TGTGCCAGCAGTTCGGGACAGGGGGCGCGGAGCTATGGCTACACCTTC
CDR3aa: CASSSGQGARSYGYTF